Listed below are T cell receptor beta chains from one sample, sequenced in a study of blood T cell repertoires in COVID-19. Clones were read by immunoSEQ multiplex PCR, and TCRdb kept only the in-frame ones, dropping some. This table holds some 370,000 clones, roughly 87% found once. Sequenced material: PBMCs or T cells enriched from blood (not recorded which). The receptors shown here come from a woman aged 50 to 60 who had recovered from COVID-19. CDR3s include the opening cysteine and the closing phenylalanine or tryptophan. The order of the fields is clone size, D gene, CDR3 length, J gene, V gene, CDR3 protein, CDR3 DNA. D genes are given only for firm matches. Clone size is not always given. Where it is, it says once, few, many or a class for expanded clones.

>few|-|17|TRBJ1-3|TRBV4-3
CASSQWYGSNSGNTIYF
TGCGCCAGCAGCCAATGGTACGGGTCAAACTCTGGAAACACCATATATTTT
>-|-|15|TRBJ1-1|TRBV19
CASSGPDRLNTEAFF
TGTGCCAGTAGTGGCCCGGACAGATTGAACACTGAAGCTTTCTTT
>-|-|11|TRBJ1-2|TRBV19
CASRGGGGYTF
TGTGCCAGTAGGGGGGGAGGAGGCTACACCTTC
>once|TRBD1|16|TRBJ1-3|TRBV7-2
CASSTTGGISGNTIYF
TGTGCCAGCAGCACGACAGGGGGCATAAGTGGAAACACCATATATTTT
>-|-|15|TRBJ1-3|TRBV9
CASSVGRGSGNTIYF
TGTGCCAGCAGCGTAGGCAGGGGCTCTGGAAACACCATATATTTT
>-|TRBD1|14|TRBJ1-2|TRBV6-6
CASTRTGGHYGYTF
TGTGCCAGCACCCGGACAGGGGGTCACTATGGCTACACCTTC
>-|TRBD1|15|TRBJ2-7|TRBV28
CASSQRTGGTYEQYF
TGTGCCAGCAGTCAAAGGACAGGGGGCACGTACGAGCAGTACTTC
>once|-|16|TRBJ2-7|TRBV7-9
CASSLVSGAGPYEQYF
TGTGCCAGCAGCTTAGTATCCGGCGCGGGGCCCTACGAGCAGTACTTC
>-|-|16|TRBJ2-7|TRBV4-3
CASSQVLFGGSYEQYF
TGCGCCAGCAGCCAAGTTCTCTTCGGAGGCTCCTACGAGCAGTACTTC
>-|TRBD1|14|TRBJ2-2|TRBV19
CASSGQGTTGELFF
TGTGCCAGTTCGGGACAGGGGACGACCGGGGAGCTGTTTTTT
>-|TRBD2|20|TRBJ2-3|TRBV19
CASTPGLAGSAAPSTDTQYF
TGTGCCAGTACTCCCGGACTAGCGGGGTCCGCAGCGCCGTCGACAGATACGCAGTATTTT
>-|TRBD1|17|TRBJ1-2|TRBV27
CASSISSGTGFGYGYTF
TGTGCCAGCAGTATATCCTCCGGGACAGGGTTTGGCTATGGCTACACCTTC
>-|-|16|TRBJ1-3|TRBV27
CASMVRGGISGNTIYF
TGTGCCAGCATGGTACGGGGAGGGATCTCTGGAAACACCATATATTTT
>-|-|15|TRBJ1-2|TRBV27
CASSPVVGAVSGYTF
TGTGCCAGCAGTCCGGTTGTGGGGGCCGTCAGTGGCTACACCTTC
>-|TRBD1|14|TRBJ2-7|TRBV28
CASTPLTGRYEQYF
TGTGCCAGCACCCCTCTGACAGGGCGATACGAGCAGTACTTC
>-|TRBD2|17|TRBJ2-2|TRBV5-6
CASSFISGRGYTGELFF
TGTGCCAGCAGCTTCATAAGCGGGAGGGGGTACACCGGGGAGCTGTTTTTT
>-|-|11|TRBJ2-7|TRBV5-1
CASSFENEQYF
TGCGCCAGCAGCTTTGAGAACGAGCAGTACTTC
>-|-|15|TRBJ1-1|TRBV4-3
CASSQDRRGNTEAFF
TGCGCCAGCAGCCAAGATCGGAGAGGGAACACTGAAGCTTTCTTT
>-|-|14|TRBJ1-5|TRBV7-2
CASSPTRDNQPQHF
TGTGCCAGCAGCCCGACCCGGGACAATCAGCCCCAGCATTTT
>-|TRBD1|14|TRBJ2-1|TRBV28
CATTLFGTGNEQFF
TGTGCCACCACTCTATTCGGGACAGGTAATGAGCAGTTCTTC
>-|-|13|TRBJ1-2|TRBV5-1
CASSFDTFYGYTF
TGCGCCAGCAGCTTCGACACGTTCTATGGCTACACCTTC
>-|-|14|TRBJ1-3|TRBV6-5
CASGRTEGGNTIYF
TGTGCCAGCGGCCGGACGGAGGGTGGAAACACCATATATTTT
>-|-|17|TRBJ1-5|TRBV4-2
CASSQASGRGSGQPQHF
TGTGCCAGCAGCCAAGCATCGGGGCGGGGTTCAGGACAGCCCCAGCATTTT
>-|-|18|TRBJ1-2|TRBV5-1
CASSLEPPSGGRNYGYTF
TGCGCCAGCAGCTTGGAGCCCCCCTCGGGGGGAAGGAACTATGGCTACACCTTC
>-|-|15|TRBJ2-1|TRBV5-4
CASSLDRSSYNEQFF
TGTGCCAGCAGCCTCGACAGAAGCTCCTACAATGAGCAGTTCTTC
>-|TRBD1|17|TRBJ1-2|TRBV14
CASSQVTIPGQNYGYTF
TGTGCCAGCAGCCAAGTTACCATTCCGGGACAGAACTATGGCTACACCTTC
>few|TRBD1|15|TRBJ2-7|TRBV2
CASSEATGQGYEQYF
TGTGCCAGCAGTGAAGCCACGGGACAGGGCTACGAGCAGTACTTC
>few|TRBD1|16|TRBJ1-3|TRBV5-6
CASSPLIGQGGNTIYF
TGTGCCAGCAGCCCCCTTATCGGACAGGGGGGAAACACCATATATTTT
>-|-|13|TRBJ1-1|TRBV12-3/TRBV12-4
CASSLLQDTEAFF
TGTGCCAGCAGTTTATTGCAGGACACTGAAGCTTTCTTT
>-|-|14|TRBJ2-2|TRBV5-4
CASSFPGPTGELFF
TGTGCCAGCAGCTTTCCGGGTCCCACCGGGGAGCTGTTTTTT
>-|-|14|TRBJ1-4|TRBV9
CASSSRQGREKLFF
TGTGCCAGCAGCTCCCGCCAGGGGCGTGAAAAACTGTTTTTT
>-|-|14|TRBJ1-1|TRBV25-1
CASSTWGGDTEAFF
TGTGCCAGCAGTACTTGGGGGGGGGATACTGAAGCTTTCTTT
>few|-|15|TRBJ1-6|TRBV11-3
CASSLMGALNSPLHF
TGTGCCAGCAGCTTAATGGGGGCTCTAAATTCACCCCTCCACTTT
>-|-|13|TRBJ1-2|TRBV30
CAWMVGDSFGYTF
TGTGCCTGGATGGTCGGGGACTCCTTTGGCTACACCTTC
>-|TRBD2|16|TRBJ2-1|TRBV13
CASSWGPGLVYNEQFF
TGTGCCAGCAGCTGGGGTCCGGGACTAGTCTACAATGAGCAGTTCTTC
>-|-|14|TRBJ1-2|TRBV7-9
CASSLGGEAYGYTF
TGTGCCAGCAGCTTGGGGGGAGAGGCGTATGGCTACACCTTC
>once|TRBD1|12|TRBJ1-1|TRBV19
CASSRQGAEAFF
TGTGCCAGTAGTAGACAGGGGGCTGAAGCTTTCTTT
>-|TRBD1|13|TRBJ1-3|TRBV30
CARQGASGNTIYF
TGTGCACGACAGGGGGCCTCTGGAAACACCATATATTTT
>-|-|15|TRBJ2-1|TRBV6-2/TRBV6-3
CASSLAGTTYNEQFF
TGTGCCAGCAGTCTCGCGGGAACAACCTACAATGAGCAGTTCTTC
>-|TRBD1|16|TRBJ2-6|TRBV6-5
CASSYLQGSGANVLTF
TGTGCCAGCAGTTATCTACAGGGGTCTGGGGCCAACGTCCTGACTTTC
>-|-|18|TRBJ2-6|TRBV27
CASSSSPQRGGGANVLTF
TGTGCCAGCAGTTCTTCCCCCCAAAGGGGGGGTGGGGCCAACGTCCTGACTTTC
>-|-|17|TRBJ2-1|TRBV3-1/TRBV3-2
CASSQVRQGLSYNEQFF
TGTGCCAGCAGCCAAGTGAGGCAGGGCCTCTCCTACAATGAGCAGTTCTTC
>-|TRBD2|17|TRBJ2-2|TRBV7-3
CASSLGGAGGYTGELFF
TGTGCCAGCAGCCTCGGAGGGGCGGGGGGATACACCGGGGAGCTGTTTTTT
>-|TRBD1|14|TRBJ2-5|TRBV5-8
CASSWTGSGETQYF
TGTGCCAGCAGCTGGACAGGGTCCGGAGAGACCCAGTACTTC
>-|-|14|TRBJ1-2|TRBV5-4
CASSLGEGRRGYTF
TGTGCCAGCAGCTTGGGGGAGGGTCGGCGGGGCTACACCTTC
>-|-|13|TRBJ1-2|TRBV5-1
CASSLNSYYGYTF
TGCGCCAGCAGCTTGAACAGCTACTATGGCTACACCTTC
>once|TRBD1|16|TRBJ2-2|TRBV27
CATGTGVAWGGRELFF
TGTGCTACCGGGACAGGGGTCGCGTGGGGGGGCCGGGAGCTGTTTTTT
>-|TRBD1|16|TRBJ1-2|TRBV5-4
CASSLGGGQGLYGYTF
TGTGCCAGCAGCTTGGGGGGGGGACAGGGCCTCTATGGCTACACCTTC
>-|-|13|TRBJ1-1|TRBV11-3
CASSLTPRIEAFF
TGTGCCAGCAGCTTGACGCCGCGGATTGAAGCTTTCTTT
>few|-|14|TRBJ2-7|TRBV5-8
CASSPWQAVYEQYF
TGTGCCAGCAGCCCCTGGCAGGCCGTATACGAGCAGTACTTC
>-|-|15|TRBJ2-3|TRBV2
CASSEPIAGTDTQYF
TGTGCCAGCAGTGAACCAATAGCCGGGACAGATACGCAGTATTTT
>-|-|17|TRBJ1-1|TRBV7-2
CASRLNWTVYRNTEAFF
TGTGCCAGCAGGTTAAACTGGACAGTCTACAGGAACACTGAAGCTTTCTTT
>-|-|15|TRBJ1-3|TRBV7-8
CASSIRQDSGNTIYF
TGTGCCAGCAGCATAAGACAAGACTCTGGAAACACCATATATTTT
>-|-|12|TRBJ2-7|TRBV7-9
CASSFLSYEQYF
TGTGCCAGCAGCTTCCTCTCCTACGAGCAGTACTTC
>-|-|13|TRBJ1-2|TRBV5-1
CASSQEGNYGYTF
TGCGCCAGCAGCCAGGAGGGTAACTATGGCTACACCTTC
>few|TRBD1|15|TRBJ1-3|TRBV5-4
CASRQGGGLGNTIYF
TGTGCCAGCAGACAAGGAGGGGGCCTTGGAAACACCATATATTTT
>-|-|17|TRBJ1-3|TRBV4-3
CASSQTRAAYSGNTIYF
TGCGCCAGCAGCCAGACGAGGGCGGCGTACTCTGGAAACACCATATATTTT
>-|-|14|TRBJ1-2|TRBV4-2
CASSQGDNLHGYTF
TGTGCCAGCAGCCAAGGGGACAACCTCCATGGCTACACCTTC
>-|TRBD1|14|TRBJ2-2|TRBV6-5
CASGKTGAAGELFF
TGTGCCAGCGGAAAAACAGGGGCTGCCGGGGAGCTGTTTTTT
>-|TRBD2|16|TRBJ2-7|TRBV5-4
CASSSGLAGASYEQYF
TGTGCCAGCAGTTCTGGACTAGCGGGGGCCTCCTACGAGCAGTACTTC